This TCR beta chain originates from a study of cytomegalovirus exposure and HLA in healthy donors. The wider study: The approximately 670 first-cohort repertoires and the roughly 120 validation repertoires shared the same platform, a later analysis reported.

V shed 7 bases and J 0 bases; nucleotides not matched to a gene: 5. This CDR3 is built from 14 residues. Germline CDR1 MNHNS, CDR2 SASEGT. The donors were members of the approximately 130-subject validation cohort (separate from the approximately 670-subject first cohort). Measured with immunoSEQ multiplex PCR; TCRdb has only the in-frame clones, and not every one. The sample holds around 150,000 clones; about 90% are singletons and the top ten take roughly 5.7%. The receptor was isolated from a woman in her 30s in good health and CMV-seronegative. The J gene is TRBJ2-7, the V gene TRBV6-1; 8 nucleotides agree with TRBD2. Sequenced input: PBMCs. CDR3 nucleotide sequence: TGTGCCAGCATGGAGCGGGGGCTCTCCTACGAGCAGTACTTC. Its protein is CASMERGLSYEQYF.